A single sample gave rise to the 17 T cell receptor beta chains below, sequenced in a study of T cell responses to AZD1222 COVID-19 vaccine. TCRdb's table, derived via immunoSEQ multiplex PCR, lists solely in-frame clones and lacks some. The sample consists of 110,000 or so clones, 75% to 90% of them appearing once. Sequenced material: peripheral blood, taken 28 days after the second AZD1222 dose. These receptors came from an adult who received the AZD1222 COVID-19 vaccine.

This clone was seen just once. The chain has TRBV5-6 and TRBJ2-1; 9 nucleotides line up with TRBD2. The J segment lost 15 bases and the V segment lost 4 bases, leaving 11 bases of the junction unmatched. This CDR3 has 13 amino acids. Germline CDR1 is SGHDT and CDR2 is YYEEEE. The CDR3 bases are TGTGCCAGCAGCCCGCCACTTAGCGGGAGCGTGTTCTTC. It specifies CASSPPLSGSVFF.

The chain carries TRBV11-2 and TRBJ2-3; D may be TRBD2 (6 bases). This CDR3 has 15 residues. Deletions cut 6 bases from V and 2 bases from J, with 15 bases between. CDR1 is SGHAT and CDR2 is FQNNGV in the germline V gene. CDR3 region: CASRERGLSTDTQYF. The CDR3 region has the DNA TGTGCCAGCAGGGAGAGGGGACTCTCCACAGATACGCAGTATTTT.

The chain combines TRBV19 with TRBJ1-2; tentative D call: TRBD1 (6 bases). The CDR3 is made up of 13 amino acids. Deletions cut 6 bases from V and 4 bases from J, with 12 bases between. Germline loops: CDR1 LNHDA, CDR2 SQIVND (reference sequence). The CDR3 reads CASRVQGSYGYTF. CDR3 sequence (DNA): TGTGCCAGTAGGGTACAGGGTTCCTATGGCTACACCTTC. Supplemented by reference TRBV19 and TRBJ1-2, the full variable domain reads DGGITQSPKYLFRKEGQNVTLSCEQNLNHDAMYWYRQDPGQGLRLIYYSQIVNDFQKGDIAEGYSVSREKKESFPLTVTSAQKNPTAFYLCASRVQGSYGYTFGSGTRLTVV.

The V and J genes are TRBV13 and TRBJ2-7; D gene uncertain. The CDR3 contains 11 residues. Deletions cut 6 bases from V and 2 bases from J, with 5 bases between. In germline, CDR1 is PRHDT, CDR2 FYEKMQ (reference sequence). CDR3 sequence: CASSSAYEQYF. CDR3 DNA: TGTGCCAGCAGTTCCGCCTACGAGCAGTACTTC.

The chain combines TRBV6-5 with TRBJ2-2; D gene ambiguous. Germline V CDR1 and CDR2: MNHEY, SVGAGI. Trimming cost V 2 bases and J 2 bases, with 6 bases left between them. The CDR3 has 14 amino acids. As DNA, the CDR3 is TGTGCCAGCAGTTACGGATACAACACCGGGGAGCTGTTTTTT. Protein product: CASSYGYNTGELFF.

In this sample, this clone turned up once. The rearrangement joins TRBV30 to TRBJ1-6; 8 bases are shared with TRBD1. CDR1 is GTSNPN and CDR2 is SVGIG in the germline V gene (reference sequence). The CDR3 totals 14 residues. J lost 9 bases, V lost 3 bases, and 7 bases had no gene match. The CDR3 DNA reads TGTGCCTGGAGGAGTTCAGGGGGCGGTTCACCCCTCCACTTT. Its protein is CAWRSSGGGSPLHF. The full variable domain, its missing parts supplied by reference TRBV30 and TRBJ1-6, is SQTIHQWPATLVQPVGSPLSLECTVEGTSNPNLYWYRQAAGRGLQLLFYSVGIGQISSEVPQNLSASRPQDRQFILSSKKLLLSDSGFYLCAWRSSGGGSPLHFGNGTRLTVT.

This clone has just one count. The chain combines TRBV12-3 or TRBV12-4 with TRBJ1-5, with TRBD1 identical over 7 bases. J was trimmed by 7 bases and V by 5 bases; bases with no gene match: 5. The CDR3 covers 13 residues. The CDR3 DNA reads as TGTGCCAGCAGTCCAGGGACAGTGCAGCCCCAGCATTTT. This sequence encodes CASSPGTVQPQHF.

The rearrangement joins TRBV28 to TRBJ1-1; D remains unclear. CDR1 and CDR2 (germline): MDHEN, SYDVKM. The CDR3 is made up of 16 amino acids. V shed 5 bases and J shed 5 bases, with 21 bases lying between them. For the CDR3, the DNA is TGTGCCAGCAGTCTCTCCCTCGGTGCCGGGCCTACTGAAGCTTTCTTT. Its translation: CASSLSLGAGPTEAFF. Full variable domain (rest looked up from reference TRBV28 and TRBJ1-1): DVKVTQSSRYLVKRTGEKVFLECVQDMDHENMFWYRQDPGLGLRLIYFSYDVKMKEKGDIPEGYSVSREKKERFSLILESASTNQTSMYLCASSLSLGAGPTEAFFGQGTRLTVV.

The J gene is TRBJ1-3, the V gene TRBV30; D remains unclear. CDR3 length: 14 amino acids. Germline lookup yields CDR1 GTSNPN and CDR2 SVGIG (reference sequence). The germline V and J ends were trimmed by 5 bases and 4 bases, with 15 bases remaining between them. CDR3 protein: CAWSQGLLGNTIYF. In DNA, the CDR3 is TGTGCCTGGTCACAAGGGTTATTGGGAAACACCATATATTTT.

The chain carries TRBV6-5 and TRBJ2-5, with D tentatively TRBD2 (6 bases). V was cut by 5 bases and J by 2 bases, with 9 bases left in between. Per germline, CDR1 MNHEY and CDR2 SVGAGI. The length of the CDR3 is 13 residues. The CDR3 coding sequence is TGTGCCAGCAGTCGGGACTTACAAGAGACCCAGTACTTC. This translates into CASSRDLQETQYF.

This clone appeared a few times. The rearrangement links TRBV5-1 to TRBJ2-3; 8 bases map to TRBD1. This CDR3 has 13 amino acids. Trimming at V came to 6 bases and at J to 3 bases, leaving 3 bases not matched to a gene. Germline assignment: CDR1 SGHRS and CDR2 YFSETQ. CDR3 sequence (DNA): TGCGCCAGCAACAGGGGGAAGACAGATACGCAGTATTTT. It yields the protein CASNRGKTDTQYF.

The V and J genes are TRBV13 and TRBJ2-7, with TRBD1 matching 10 bases. V was clipped by 4 bases and J by 4 bases; unmatched bases: 7. The CDR3 covers 15 residues. Per germline, CDR1 PRHDT and CDR2 FYEKMQ (reference sequence). CDR3 in DNA: TGTGCCAGCAGCTCCTCGGGACAGGGGTTGTACGAGCAGTACTTC. This sequence encodes CASSSSGQGLYEQYF.

The rearrangement uses TRBV11-2 and TRBJ2-7; tentative D call: TRBD1 (6 bases). CDR1 and CDR2 from the germline V gene are SGHAT and FQNNGV. The CDR3 spans 14 residues. V shed 3 bases and J shed 3 bases, with 12 bases lying between them. The CDR3 sequence: CASSLAGVYYEQYF. The CDR3 nucleotides read TGTGCCAGCAGCTTGGCAGGGGTCTACTACGAGCAGTACTTC.

J is TRBJ2-2 and V is TRBV5-6; TRBD2 matches 16 bases. Germline CDR1 SGHDT, CDR2 YYEEEE. Trimming removed 4 bases from V and 7 bases from J; junction bases left unmatched: 4. The CDR3 runs to 16 residues. CDR3 sequence: CASSPGLAGGYGELFF. CDR3 nucleotides: TGTGCCAGCAGCCCGGGACTAGCGGGGGGGTACGGGGAGCTGTTTTTT.

The rearrangement joins TRBV9 to TRBJ2-1, with a possible D match to TRBD2 (5 bases). The CDR3 extends over 14 amino acids. Trimming took 4 bases from V and 5 from J, leaving 13 bases between them. Germline loops: CDR1 SGDLS, CDR2 YYNGEE. In DNA, the CDR3 is TGTGCCAGCAGCTCCCGGACTCTTGACAATGAGCAGTTCTTC. It yields the protein CASSSRTLDNEQFF.

The V call is TRBV14, the J call TRBJ2-7, with 11 bases matching TRBD1. Trimming cost V 3 bases and J 2 bases; bases outside gene matches: 6. Germline V gives CDR1 SGHDN, CDR2 FVKESK. This CDR3 comprises 16 residues. CDR3 residues: CASSHTPGQGAYEQYF. The CDR3 bases are TGTGCCAGCAGCCATACTCCGGGACAGGGGGCCTACGAGCAGTACTTC. The variable domain in full, with the rest retrieved from reference TRBV14 and TRBJ2-7, is EAGVTQFPSHSVIEKGQTVTLRCDPISGHDNLYWYRRVMGKEIKFLLHFVKESKQDESGMPNNRFLAERTGGTYSTLKVQPAELEDSGVYFCASSHTPGQGAYEQYFGPGTRLTVT.

The rearrangement uses TRBV10-3 and TRBJ2-3, with 8 positions matching TRBD2. CDR3 length equals 14 residues. Germline V CDR1 and CDR2: ENHRY, SYGVKD. V gave up 4 bases and J gave up 3 bases; unmatched junction bases: 3. The DNA of the CDR3 is TGTGCCATCAGTGTAAGCGGGAGAACAGATACGCAGTATTTT. Residues: CAISVSGRTDTQYF.